This TCR beta chain was observed in a study of memory CD4+ T cells and cytomegalovirus serostatus. Study details: Of the healthy Belgian adults, several were CMV seropositive and 20 to 25 seronegative.

Single viable CD3+CD4+CD8-CD45RO+ cells were sorted as the memory CD4+ T cells. Points on this clone: Within the sample, other DNA sequences also encode this same CDR3.

The assay was immunoSEQ multiplex PCR, and TCRdb's table has in-frame clones only and misses some. Here the sample spans around 49,000 clones, around 78% being singletons. The specimen was memory CD4+ T cells from blood. This sequence was found in an adult in good health and CMV-seronegative.

The CDR3 region is CASSKGQGNTEAFF. CDR3 sequence (DNA): TGTGCCAGCAGCAAGGGACAGGGGAACACTGAAGCTTTCTTT. The V call is TRBV2, the J call TRBJ1-1; 9 nucleotides match TRBD1. With V trimmed by 6 bases and J by 1 base, 3 bases remained unmatched. This CDR3 contains 14 residues. The V gene's germline CDR1 is SNHLY and CDR2 FYNNEI.